The TCR delta chain under discussion was sequenced for a study of γδ T cells in repeated Plasmodium falciparum infection (dated by TCRdb to the early 2020s). In the study overall: The natural-infection arm enrolled Malian children exposed to intense seasonal malaria transmission, compared against age and gender matched Australian children. The gammadelta TCR repertoires from Mali were analysed in two ways: cross-sectionally during periods with no transmission, and longitudinally across episodes of acute febrile malaria. Five malaria-naive U.S. adults underwent four controlled human malaria infections by bites from P. falciparum NF54-infected Anopheles stephensi mosquitoes over 644 days. In the study, the shaping of the human gammadelta T cell repertoire by repeated Plasmodium falciparum infection was examined using natural infection in Mali and controlled human malaria infection. Controlled-infection subjects were sampled at baseline, immediately before selected infections, and 21 days after each infection. Findings and caveats that apply to the study as a whole: Generalizability was limited because the Malian cohort was drawn from a small rural village of predominantly one ethnic group. Analysis of inter-individual variability in gammadelta T cell responses was limited by the small size of the controlled-infection cohort. Compared with Australian children, Malian children appeared to have Vdelta2-negative gammadelta TCR repertoires that were more clonally expanded, less diverse and less shared. Vgamma9/Vdelta2+ TCR repertoires showed a highly stable polyclonal repertoire over time and infection, with many inter-individual overlapping TCRgamma sequences. Waves of new clonotype selection in Vdelta2-negative, largely Vdelta1+, gammadelta TCR repertoires appeared to be driven by repeated controlled infections.

Worth noting for this clone: The antigen it binds to is not known. TCRdb has a much larger clone's protein, which differs at residue 4 from the translation of this DNA, likely because of a read error; what is shown is the protein translated from the DNA.

The CDR3 covers 15 residues, taking in both the cysteine and the phenylalanine. Only the CDR3 part of the read is kept: 45 bases, read in frame from the first base. Trimming removed 8 bases from V and 0 bases from J; the gene matches leave 11 bases unexplained. Reading the germline V gene gives CDR1 GEAIGNYY and CDR2 EKD. Libraries were made using multiplex PCR. The data were produced on an Illumina MiSeq. From each sorted gammadelta T cell sample, both TCR gamma (TRG) and TCR delta (TRD) chains were sequenced. Per the source publication's procedure: Repertoire analyses included clonotype tree plots, accumulated frequency of the top 20 clonotypes, diversity index (DI) and D75 metrics. For TCRdb, the public reads were processed anew by CATT, and duplicate DNA sequences were folded into one row. In this record, the V and J calls reflect TCRdb's handling and not the investigators' own analysis. This sample comprises 70,000 to 95,000 delta-chain clones, under 1.5% of them detected only once. The ten largest clones add up to roughly 8.1% of the sample.

For bulk TCR repertoire analysis, Vgamma9/Vdelta2+ and Vdelta2-negative gammadelta T cell populations were flow-sorted out of peripheral blood mononuclear cells. The sequencing sample was made of gamma-delta T cells from blood. The clonotype originates from a pool of human donors (malaria-infected and uninfected, not separated). The V and J segments used are TRDV2 and TRDJ1; TRDD3 fits 7 bases in the junction. The J gene, missing from TCRdb, was assigned here through DNA to germline matching. The nucleotide sequence is given as TGTGCCTACACCTGGGGGTTATCGTACACCGATAAACTCATCTTT. This encodes CAYTWGLSYTDKLIF.